Below are 14 T cell receptor beta chains sequenced from a single sample in a study of blood T cell repertoires in COVID-19. The data were produced by immunoSEQ multiplex PCR, yet TCRdb's version contains in-frame clones alone and is incomplete. The sample shows hundreds of thousands of clones, under 95% of them seen only once. The sample consisted of peripheral blood. The origin of the receptors is a woman between 18 and 29 years old who had recovered from COVID-19.

The V and J genes are TRBV6-2 or TRBV6-3 and TRBJ2-1; tentative D call: TRBD2 (5 bases). V gave up 4 bases and J gave up 7 bases, with 23 bases separating them. Germline-derived CDR1 and CDR2 are MNHEY and SVGEGT. CDR3 size: 17 residues. As DNA, the CDR3 is TGTGCCAGCAGTTCCGAAGTAGACTACCCGGACGTAAATGAGCAGTTCTTC. It specifies CASSSEVDYPDVNEQFF.

The chain recombines TRBV5-6 with TRBJ1-6, with a weak D call TRBD1 (6 bases). Trimming removed 0 bases at V and 9 bases at J, with 22 bases between. This CDR3 comprises 18 residues. Germline CDR1 reads SGHDT; CDR2 reads YYEEEE. The CDR3 DNA sequence: TGTGCCAGCAGCTTGGGGAGGCCGACAGGTCTCCGCGGTTCACCCCTCCACTTT. It translates to CASSLGRPTGLRGSPLHF.

The chain recombines TRBV11-3 with TRBJ1-4; tentative D call: TRBD1 (6 bases). Germline CDR1 is SGHNT and CDR2 is YENEEA. The CDR3 sequence is 16 residues long. The V and J ends lost 7 bases and 0 bases respectively, with 15 bases between them. The CDR3 coding sequence is TGTGCCAGCAAACGTGGGGGACACGCAACTAATGAAAAACTGTTTTTT. This translates into CASKRGGHATNEKLFF.

This chain uses TRBV4-1 with TRBJ2-7; 7 bases line up with TRBD1. CDR1 and CDR2 from the germline V gene are MGHRA and YSYEKL. There are 15 residues in the CDR3. Losses at the gene ends were 3 bases for V and 3 bases for J; bases not matched to a gene: 8. The CDR3 region is CASSHHRGLDYEQYV. The DNA for the CDR3 is TGCGCCAGCAGCCACCACAGGGGCTTGGACTACGAGCAGTACGTC.

V and J are TRBV3-1 (or the pseudogene TRBV3-2) and TRBJ2-7; D unresolved. This CDR3 has 13 residues. Germline-derived CDR1 and CDR2 are LGHDT and YNNKEL (reference sequence). Trimming pared 4 bases from V and 3 bases from J, leaving 10 bases between. The CDR3 is CASSLELHYEQYV. In nucleotides, the CDR3 is TGTGCCAGCAGCCTTGAGCTTCACTACGAGCAGTACGTC.

This CDR3 is CASSRGLAGGRSSYNEQFF. As DNA, the CDR3 is TGCGCCAGCAGCCGAGGACTAGCGGGAGGGAGAAGTTCCTACAATGAGCAGTTCTTC. This chain links TRBV4-3 with TRBJ2-1; 15 bases align to TRBD2. Germline CDR1 is LGHNA and CDR2 is YSLEER. After removal of 4 bases from V and 1 base from J, the junction contained 8 bases not matched to a gene. CDR3 length: 19 amino acids.

This chain connects TRBV4-1 to TRBJ2-2; weak D call: TRBD2 (6 bases). V lost 1 base and J 4 bases, leaving 19 bases between the germline ends. From germline, CDR1 is MGHRA and CDR2 YSYEKL. This CDR3 region has 18 residues. This CDR3 reads CASSQVPPRRDGTGELFF. Here the CDR3 DNA reads TGCGCCAGCAGCCAAGTCCCCCCGCGGAGGGACGGCACCGGGGAGCTGTTTTTT.

This sequence joins TRBV27 and TRBJ2-7, with 10 positions matching TRBD2. CDR1 MNHEY and CDR2 SMNVEV come from the germline V gene (reference sequence). This CDR3 has 14 residues. Trimming cost V 9 bases and J 0 bases; bases outside gene matches: 5. The DNA for the CDR3 is TGTGCCAGTCGGACTAGCGGTAGCTCCTACGAGCAGTACGTC. Its protein product is CASRTSGSSYEQYV.

The chain employs TRBV2 and TRBJ1-1, with D perhaps matching TRBD1 (6 bases). This CDR3 spans 13 amino acids. Trimming stripped 4 bases from V and 5 bases from J, with 11 bases between. CDR1 is SNHLY and CDR2 is FYNNEI in the germline V gene. DNA for the CDR3: TGTGCCAGCAGTGTTGGGGGCCGGACTGAAGCTTTCTTT. This gives the protein CASSVGGRTEAFF. Looking up the rest from reference TRBV2 and TRBJ1-1 gives the full variable domain: EPEVTQTPSHQVTQMGQEVILRCVPISNHLYFYWYRQILGQKVEFLVSFYNNEISEKSEIFDDQFSVERPDGSNFTLKIRSTKLEDSAMYFCASSVGGRTEAFFGQGTRLTVV.

This chain connects TRBV2 to TRBJ1-5; D is unclear. The CDR3 has 16 residues. Germline CDR1 SNHLY, CDR2 FYNNEI. Trimming took 3 bases from V and 4 from J, leaving 16 bases between them. CDR3 DNA sequence: TGTGCCAGCAGTGAGGTTGAGCCTAGGATAAATCAGCCCCAGCATTTT. Translating gives CASSEVEPRINQPQHF.

The chain carries TRBV5-4 and TRBJ1-2; tentative D call: TRBD1 (6 bases). This CDR3 is built from 13 residues. Germline V gives CDR1 SGHNT, CDR2 YYREEE (reference sequence). V was trimmed by 4 bases and J by 8 bases, leaving 15 bases between them. The CDR3 here is CASSATGPYGYTF. CDR3 bases: TGTGCCAGCAGCGCAACAGGGCCATACGGCTACACCTTC.

The V and J genes are TRBV4-2 and TRBJ1-5; 8 bases are a match to TRBD1. V lost 2 bases, J lost 4 bases, and 7 bases stayed unmatched. This CDR3 is built from 16 residues. Germline V lookup: CDR1 LGHNA, CDR2 YNFKEQ. The CDR3 sequence is CASSQPGQGENQPQHF. The CDR3 region has the DNA TGTGCCAGCAGCCAACCTGGACAGGGAGAGAATCAGCCCCAGCATTTT.

This clone was recorded once. This chain joins TRBV2 and TRBJ2-3, with D possibly being TRBD1 (8 bases). There are 14 residues in the CDR3. In germline, CDR1 is SNHLY, CDR2 FYNNEI. Trimming left V 6 bases short and J 8 bases short, with 18 bases between. CDR3 sequence (DNA): TGTGCCAGCAGGGAAACAGGGGGGGGAGGTACGCAGTATTTT. As protein: CASRETGGGGTQYF. Variable domain in full (rest from reference TRBV2 and TRBJ2-3): EPEVTQTPSHQVTQMGQEVILRCVPISNHLYFYWYRQILGQKVEFLVSFYNNEISEKSEIFDDQFSVERPDGSNFTLKIRSTKLEDSAMYFCASRETGGGGTQYFGPGTRLTVL.

This chain uses TRBV4-3 with TRBJ2-3; 10 nucleotides agree with TRBD2. J lost 4 bases, V lost 0 bases, and 4 bases had no gene match. The germline V gene encodes CDR1 LGHNA and CDR2 YSLEER. The CDR3 length is 16 residues. CDR3 in amino acids: CASSQDGAGGPDTQYF. In DNA form, the CDR3 reads TGCGCCAGCAGCCAAGATGGAGCGGGAGGGCCAGATACGCAGTATTTT.